This T cell receptor beta chain was documented in a study of blood T cell repertoires in COVID-19. Study in general: Samples came from the United States, Italy and Spain, spanning acute and convalescent COVID-19. In each case, the material was cDNA or gDNA derived from T cells, B-cell-depleted T cells, or PBMCs.

In the authors' workflow: Amplification of reference gene primers was used by the study to estimate nucleated cell counts. Repertoires were generated with immunoSEQ multiplex PCR, while TCRdb's copy carries only in-frame clones and drops some. The DNA gave D and trimming, while V, J and clone size come from that table. The table lists around 130,000 clones, around 85% of them singletons, with 3.9% in the top ten. What was sequenced was peripheral blood. The sequence was obtained from a man aged 55-75 years with acute or convalescent COVID-19.

Here the CDR3 reads CASRTDRGVYEQYF. CDR3 DNA sequence: TGTGCCAGCAGGACGGACAGGGGGGTATACGAGCAGTACTTC. This chain connects TRBV28 to TRBJ2-7, with 10 bases fitting TRBD1. This CDR3 is 14 amino acids long. With V trimmed by 6 bases and J by 4 bases, 6 bases remained unmatched. Per germline, CDR1 MDHEN and CDR2 SYDVKM.